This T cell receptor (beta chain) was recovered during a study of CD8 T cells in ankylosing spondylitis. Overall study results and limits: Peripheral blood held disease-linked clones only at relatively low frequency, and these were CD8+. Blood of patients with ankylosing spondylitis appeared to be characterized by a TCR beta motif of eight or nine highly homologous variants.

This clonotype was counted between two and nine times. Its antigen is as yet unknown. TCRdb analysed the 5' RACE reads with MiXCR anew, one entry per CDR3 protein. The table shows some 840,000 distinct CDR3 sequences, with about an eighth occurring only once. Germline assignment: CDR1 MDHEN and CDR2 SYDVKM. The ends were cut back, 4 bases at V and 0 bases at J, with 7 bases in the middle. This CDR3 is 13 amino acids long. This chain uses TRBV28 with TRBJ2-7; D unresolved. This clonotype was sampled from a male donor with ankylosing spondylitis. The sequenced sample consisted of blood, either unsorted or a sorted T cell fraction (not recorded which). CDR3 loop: CASSSAYSYEQYF. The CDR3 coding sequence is TGTGCCAGCAGTTCCGCTTACTCCTACGAGCAGTACTTC.